These T cell receptor beta chains were read from a single sample in a study of blood T cell repertoires in COVID-19. Assay: immunoSEQ multiplex PCR; the TCRdb copy retains only in-frame clones and omits some. The table has over 150,000 clones, around four fifths seen once; the top ten hold approximately 2%. The sample was peripheral blood. The source of these receptors is a woman older than 75 with acute or convalescent COVID-19. CDR3s include the opening cysteine and the closing phenylalanine or tryptophan. A D gene is named only where the DNA matches it firmly. Rows may omit the clone size; those that give it use once, few, many or a size class.

TGCGCCAGCAGCCGAGACAGTACCTCCTACAATGAGCAGTTCTTC | CASSRDSTSYNEQFF | TRBJ2-1 | . | TRBV5-1 | .
TGTGCCAGCTTGGGACTCCTGCCAGCTAACTATGGCTACACCTTC | CASLGLLPANYGYTF | TRBJ1-2 | . | TRBV2 | once
TGTGCCAGCAACCCGCGGGCCCTCTATAATTCACCCCTCCACTTT | CASNPRALYNSPLHF | TRBJ1-6 | . | TRBV27 | .
TGTGCCACCAGTGATACAGGGTCTGGGGCCAACGTCCTGACTTTC | CATSDTGSGANVLTF | TRBJ2-6 | . | TRBV24-1 | .
TGTGCCAGCTCACCTGGGACAGGGTGGTCAGAGACCCAGTACTTC | CASSPGTGWSETQYF | TRBJ2-5 | TRBD1 | TRBV18 | .
TGTGCCAGCAGACCCACGACTAGTGTAGGCATTCAGTACTTC | CASRPTTSVGIQYF | TRBJ2-4 | . | TRBV28 | .
TGCGCCAGCAGTGTGGCCAGGGAAAGGCGAGAGCAGTACTTC | CASSVARERREQYF | TRBJ2-7 | . | TRBV10-1 | .
TGTGCCAGCAGTTTCAACGTTGCGGGTGAGCAGTTCTTC | CASSFNVAGEQFF | TRBJ2-1 | . | TRBV12-3/TRBV12-4 | .
TGCGCCAGCAGCCAAGATCCCGGGGGAAACACCATATATTTT | CASSQDPGGNTIYF | TRBJ1-3 | . | TRBV4-1 | .
TGTGCCAGCAGCCCGCCGGGACTAGCGGGAGACGACGAGCAGTACTTC | CASSPPGLAGDDEQYF | TRBJ2-7 | TRBD2 | TRBV3-1/TRBV3-2 | .
TGTGCCAGCAGCCCCTCAGGCGGGGAGAACACTGAAGCTTTCTTT | CASSPSGGENTEAFF | TRBJ1-1 | . | TRBV4-2 | many
TGTGCCAGCACCACTGGACAGGGGATAATCCCAGGGGAGCTGTTTTTT | CASTTGQGIIPGELFF | TRBJ2-2 | TRBD1 | TRBV9 | .
TGTGCCAGTAGGGCCGGGACAGTCTATAATTCACCCCTCCACTTT | CASRAGTVYNSPLHF | TRBJ1-6 | TRBD1 | TRBV19 | once
TGTGCCAGCAGCTTAGACCTGGGGACAGGGAGGGATCAGCCCCAGCATTTT | CASSLDLGTGRDQPQHF | TRBJ1-5 | TRBD1 | TRBV7-2 | .
TGTGCCAGCAGTTACGTCAGCGGGAGGCCCGACAATGAGCAGTTCTTC | CASSYVSGRPDNEQFF | TRBJ2-1 | TRBD2 | TRBV6-2/TRBV6-3 | .
TGTGCCAGCAGCCTACAAACGGGGATGCTTAATGAGCAGTTCTTC | CASSLQTGMLNEQFF | TRBJ2-1 | . | TRBV5-4 | .
TGTGCCAGCAGCCCGCCCGGGACTAGATACCCTGAGCAGTTCTTC | CASSPPGTRYPEQFF | TRBJ2-1 | TRBD2 | TRBV9 | .
TGCGCCAGCAGCTTAGATTCGGGTATGAGAACTGAAGCTTTCTTT | CASSLDSGMRTEAFF | TRBJ1-1 | . | TRBV5-1 | .
TGTGCCATCAGCGAGAAGGACAGGGCCGGGAAGACCCAGTACTTC | CAISEKDRAGKTQYF | TRBJ2-5 | TRBD1 | TRBV10-3 | .
TGTGCCAGCAGTTACTCGACTGATTATGGCTACACCTTC | CASSYSTDYGYTF | TRBJ1-2 | . | TRBV6-2/TRBV6-3 | .
TGTGCCAGCAGTTACCCGATGGGACAGGGCTGGGAGCAGTACTTC | CASSYPMGQGWEQYF | TRBJ2-7 | TRBD1 | TRBV6-5 | .
TGTGCCAGCAGCCAAGAGCTAGCGGGAGATACCGGGGAGCTGTTTTTT | CASSQELAGDTGELFF | TRBJ2-2 | TRBD2 | TRBV3-1/TRBV3-2 | .
TGTGCCAGCTTCTTAGTAATGAACACTGAAGCTTTCTTT | CASFLVMNTEAFF | TRBJ1-1 | . | TRBV12-3/TRBV12-4 | .
TGTGCCAGCAGTTACGAACCGGGACTAGCTACGAGGCAGACCCAGTACTTC | CASSYEPGLATRQTQYF | TRBJ2-5 | TRBD2 | TRBV2 | .
TGTGCCAGCTCACCCTCCCTAGGGACAGGGGGCTTTCCCTATGGCTACACCTTC | CASSPSLGTGGFPYGYTF | TRBJ1-2 | TRBD1 | TRBV18 | .
TGTGCCAGCAGTTACTCTTCCGGGGATGGCTACACCTTC | CASSYSSGDGYTF | TRBJ1-2 | . | TRBV6-6 | .
TGTGCCAGCAGCCAGGCCCACTATGGCTACACCTTC | CASSQAHYGYTF | TRBJ1-2 | . | TRBV7-9 | .
TGTGCCAGCAGCCAAGGACCCAGACAGGGGAAGGTGGAGACCCAGTACTTC | CASSQGPRQGKVETQYF | TRBJ2-5 | TRBD1 | TRBV7-8 | .
TGTGCCAGCAGCCCGTTAACCGGGACTAGCCCGCAGTTCTTC | CASSPLTGTSPQFF | TRBJ2-1 | TRBD2 | TRBV9 | once
TGTGCCAGCACCCTGCGGGGGGTCGGCGAGCAGTACTTC | CASTLRGVGEQYF | TRBJ2-7 | TRBD2 | TRBV12-3/TRBV12-4 | few
TGTGCCAGTACGTCCCCCGGAGAGACCCAGTACTTC | CASTSPGETQYF | TRBJ2-5 | . | TRBV19 | .
TGTGCCAGCAGCTTGGGACTAGCGGGAGGCCAAGGTGAGCAGTTCTTC | CASSLGLAGGQGEQFF | TRBJ2-1 | TRBD2 | TRBV6-4 | .
TGTGCCAGCAGCCCCGACACGGCAAACTATGGCTACACCTTC | CASSPDTANYGYTF | TRBJ1-2 | . | TRBV5-4 | .
TGCGCCAGCAGCCAAGTGGGCGGGGGCTCCTACGAGCAGTACTTC | CASSQVGGGSYEQYF | TRBJ2-7 | TRBD2 | TRBV4-3 | .
TGTGCCAGCAGTGCGGTTAGCGGGAGGGGCTACGAGCAGTACTTC | CASSAVSGRGYEQYF | TRBJ2-7 | TRBD2 | TRBV25-1 | .
TGCAGCGTACTTGATACTAAAGCTGTCGACGAGCAGTACTTC | CSVLDTKAVDEQYF | TRBJ2-7 | . | TRBV29-1 | .